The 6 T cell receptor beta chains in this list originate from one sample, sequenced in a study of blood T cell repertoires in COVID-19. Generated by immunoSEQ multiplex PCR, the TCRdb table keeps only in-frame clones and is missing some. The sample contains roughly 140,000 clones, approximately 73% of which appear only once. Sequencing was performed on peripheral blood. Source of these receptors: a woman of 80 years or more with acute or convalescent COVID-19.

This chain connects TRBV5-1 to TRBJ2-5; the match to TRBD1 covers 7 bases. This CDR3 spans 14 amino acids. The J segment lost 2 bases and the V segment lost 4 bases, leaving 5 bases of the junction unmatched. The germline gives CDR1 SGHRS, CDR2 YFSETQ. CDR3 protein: CASSVGDRQETQYF. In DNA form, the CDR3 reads TGCGCCAGCAGCGTAGGGGACAGACAAGAGACCCAGTACTTC.

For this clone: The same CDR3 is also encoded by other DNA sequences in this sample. CDR3 protein: CASSQRPSEQFF. CDR3 nucleotide sequence: TGTGCCAGCAGCCAACGTCCGAGTGAGCAGTTCTTC. This sequence joins TRBV3-1 (or the pseudogene TRBV3-2) and TRBJ2-1; D gene unclear. The V gene lost 2 bases and the J gene lost 9 bases, with 8 bases spanning the gap. The CDR3 covers 12 residues. The germline gives CDR1 LGHDT, CDR2 YNNKEL (reference sequence).

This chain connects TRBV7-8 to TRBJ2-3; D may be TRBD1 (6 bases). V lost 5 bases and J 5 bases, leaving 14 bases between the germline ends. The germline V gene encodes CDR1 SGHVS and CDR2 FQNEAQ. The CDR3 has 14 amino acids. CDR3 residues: CASSADSGRDTQYF. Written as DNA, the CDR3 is TGTGCCAGCAGCGCGGACAGCGGCCGAGATACGCAGTATTTT.

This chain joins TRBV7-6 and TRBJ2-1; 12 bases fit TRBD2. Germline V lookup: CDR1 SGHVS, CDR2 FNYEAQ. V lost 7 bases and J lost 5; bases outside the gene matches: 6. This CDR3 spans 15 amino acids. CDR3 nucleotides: TGTGCCAGCAACCTAGCGGGAGGGAAGAACAATGAGCAGTTCTTC. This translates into CASNLAGGKNNEQFF.

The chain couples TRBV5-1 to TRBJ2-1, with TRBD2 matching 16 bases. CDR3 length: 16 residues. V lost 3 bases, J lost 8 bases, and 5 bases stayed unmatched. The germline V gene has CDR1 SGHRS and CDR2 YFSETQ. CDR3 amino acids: CASSSGLAGGLDEQFF. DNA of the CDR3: TGCGCCAGCAGCTCGGGACTAGCGGGGGGGCTGGATGAGCAGTTCTTC.

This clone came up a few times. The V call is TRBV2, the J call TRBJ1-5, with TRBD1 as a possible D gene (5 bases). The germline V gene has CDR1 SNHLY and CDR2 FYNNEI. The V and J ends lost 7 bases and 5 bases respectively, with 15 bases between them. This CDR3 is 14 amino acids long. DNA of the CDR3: TGTGCCAGCACCCCGATCGGGGGATATCAGCCCCAGCATTTT. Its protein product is CASTPIGGYQPQHF.